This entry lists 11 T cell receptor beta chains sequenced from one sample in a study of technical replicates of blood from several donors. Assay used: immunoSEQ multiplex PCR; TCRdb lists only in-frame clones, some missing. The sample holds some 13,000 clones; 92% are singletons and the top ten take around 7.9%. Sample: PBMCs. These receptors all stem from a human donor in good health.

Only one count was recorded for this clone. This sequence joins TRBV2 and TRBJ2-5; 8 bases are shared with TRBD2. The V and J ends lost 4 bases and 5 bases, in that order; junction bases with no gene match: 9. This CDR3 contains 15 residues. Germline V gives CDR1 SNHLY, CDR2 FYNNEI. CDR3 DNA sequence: TGTGCCAGCAGTGTGGACGGGAGGGCCACCGAGACCCAGTACTTC. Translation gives CASSVDGRATETQYF.

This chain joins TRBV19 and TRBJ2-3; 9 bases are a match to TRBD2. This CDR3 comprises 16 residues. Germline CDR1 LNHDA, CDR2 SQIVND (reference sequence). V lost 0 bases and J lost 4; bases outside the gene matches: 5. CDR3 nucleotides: TGTGCCAGTAGTATAGATATAGCGGGAGTGGCAGATACGCAGTATTTT. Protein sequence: CASSIDIAGVADTQYF.

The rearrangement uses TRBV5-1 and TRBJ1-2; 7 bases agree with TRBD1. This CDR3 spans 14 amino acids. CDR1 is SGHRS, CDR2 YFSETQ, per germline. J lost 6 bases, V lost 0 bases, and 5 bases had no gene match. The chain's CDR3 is CASSLGQGSHGYTF. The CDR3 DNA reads TGCGCCAGCAGCTTGGGACAGGGTTCTCATGGCTACACCTTC.

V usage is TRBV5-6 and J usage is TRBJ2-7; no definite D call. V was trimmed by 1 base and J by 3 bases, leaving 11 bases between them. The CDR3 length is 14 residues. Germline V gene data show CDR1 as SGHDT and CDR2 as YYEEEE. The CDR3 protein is CASSLFPANYEQYF. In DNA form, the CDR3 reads TGTGCCAGCAGCTTGTTTCCCGCGAACTACGAGCAGTACTTC.

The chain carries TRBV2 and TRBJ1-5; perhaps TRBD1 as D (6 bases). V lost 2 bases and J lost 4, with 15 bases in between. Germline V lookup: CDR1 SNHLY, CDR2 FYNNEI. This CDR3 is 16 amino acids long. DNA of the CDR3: TGTGCCAGCAGTGAAACTACAGGGTTTCGAAATCAGCCCCAGCATTTT. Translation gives CASSETTGFRNQPQHF.

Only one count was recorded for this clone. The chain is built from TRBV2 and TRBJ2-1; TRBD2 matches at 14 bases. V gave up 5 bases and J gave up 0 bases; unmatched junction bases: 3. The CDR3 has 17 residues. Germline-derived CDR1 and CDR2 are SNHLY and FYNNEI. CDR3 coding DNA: TGTGCCAGCAGTCAGACTAGCGGGAGGGCCTCCTACAATGAGCAGTTCTTC. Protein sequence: CASSQTSGRASYNEQFF.

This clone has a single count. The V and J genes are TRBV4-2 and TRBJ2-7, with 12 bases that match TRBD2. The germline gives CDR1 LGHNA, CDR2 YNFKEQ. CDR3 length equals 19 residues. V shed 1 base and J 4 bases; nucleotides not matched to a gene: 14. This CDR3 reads CASSQGGTSGSRPLYEQYF. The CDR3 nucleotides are TGTGCCAGCAGCCAAGGAGGGACTAGCGGGTCCCGTCCCCTTTACGAGCAGTACTTC.

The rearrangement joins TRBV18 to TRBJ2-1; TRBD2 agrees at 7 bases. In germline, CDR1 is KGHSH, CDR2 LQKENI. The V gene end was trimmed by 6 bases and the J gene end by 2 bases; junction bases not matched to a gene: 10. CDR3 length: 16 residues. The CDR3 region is CASSSSAGTTYNEQFF. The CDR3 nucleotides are TGTGCCAGCTCGTCCTCGGCAGGGACTACCTACAATGAGCAGTTCTTC.

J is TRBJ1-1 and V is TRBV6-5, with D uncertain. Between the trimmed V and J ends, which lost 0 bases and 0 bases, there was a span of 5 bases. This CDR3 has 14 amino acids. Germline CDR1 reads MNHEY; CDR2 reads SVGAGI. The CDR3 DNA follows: TGTGCCAGCAGTTACTCCGCGGTGAACACTGAAGCTTTCTTT. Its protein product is CASSYSAVNTEAFF.

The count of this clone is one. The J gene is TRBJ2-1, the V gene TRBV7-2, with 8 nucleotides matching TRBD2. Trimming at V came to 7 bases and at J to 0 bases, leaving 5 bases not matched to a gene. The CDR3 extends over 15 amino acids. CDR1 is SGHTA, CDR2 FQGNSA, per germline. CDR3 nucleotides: TGTGCCAGCACCCGCAGCGGGAGCTCCTACAATGAGCAGTTCTTC. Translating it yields CASTRSGSSYNEQFF.

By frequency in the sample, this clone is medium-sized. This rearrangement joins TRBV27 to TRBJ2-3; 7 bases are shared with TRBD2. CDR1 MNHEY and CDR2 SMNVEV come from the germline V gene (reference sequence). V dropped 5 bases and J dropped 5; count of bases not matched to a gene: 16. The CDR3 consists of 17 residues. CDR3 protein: CASSPSGAGWIIDTQYF. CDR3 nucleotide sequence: TGTGCCAGCAGTCCCTCAGGAGCGGGATGGATCATAGATACGCAGTATTTT.